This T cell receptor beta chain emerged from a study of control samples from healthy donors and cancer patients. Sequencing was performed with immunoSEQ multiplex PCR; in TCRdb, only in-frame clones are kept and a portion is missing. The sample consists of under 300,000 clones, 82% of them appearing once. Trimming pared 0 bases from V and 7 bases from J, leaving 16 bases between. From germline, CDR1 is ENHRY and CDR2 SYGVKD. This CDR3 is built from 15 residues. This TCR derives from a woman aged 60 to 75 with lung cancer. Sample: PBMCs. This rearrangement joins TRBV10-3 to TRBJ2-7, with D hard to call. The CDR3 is CAISESPVGPGEQYF. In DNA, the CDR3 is TGTGCCATCAGTGAGTCGCCGGTGGGCCCCGGGGAGCAGTACTTC.